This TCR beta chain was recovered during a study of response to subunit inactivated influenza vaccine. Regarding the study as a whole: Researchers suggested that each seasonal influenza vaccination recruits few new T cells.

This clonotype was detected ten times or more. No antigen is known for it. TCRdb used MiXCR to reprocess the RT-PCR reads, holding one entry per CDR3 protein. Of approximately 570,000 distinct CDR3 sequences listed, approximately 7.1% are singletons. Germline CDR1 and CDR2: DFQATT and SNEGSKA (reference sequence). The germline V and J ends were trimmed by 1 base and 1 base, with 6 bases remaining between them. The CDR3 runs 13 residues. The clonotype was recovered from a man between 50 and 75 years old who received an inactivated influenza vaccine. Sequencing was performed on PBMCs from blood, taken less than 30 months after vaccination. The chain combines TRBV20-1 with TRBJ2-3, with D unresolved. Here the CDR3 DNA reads TGCAGTGCTAGAGGCCAAGGCACAGATACGCAGTATTTT. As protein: CSARGQGTDTQYF.